The TCR beta chain described here comes from a study of blood T cell repertoires in COVID-19. Those who participated ranged in age from about 18 to 95 years and resided in 20 to 25 US areas. Some clones are missing from TCRdb's copy, which holds only in-frame ones; the method was immunoSEQ multiplex PCR. The sample consists of 300,000 to 400,000 clones, about 86% of them appearing once. Germline CDR1 MNHEY, CDR2 SVGEGT. V was trimmed by 0 bases and J by 7 bases, leaving 24 bases between them. The CDR3 is made up of 19 amino acids. This TCR was sampled from a woman in her forties with acute COVID-19. The sample taken for sequencing was PBMCs or T cells enriched from blood (not recorded which). The genes are TRBV6-2 or TRBV6-3 and TRBJ1-4, with a tentative D call TRBD1 (6 bases). As DNA, the CDR3 is TGTGCCAGCAGTTACTCTGGCCCCGGGCAGGGGTTTTTGGGTGAAAAACTGTTTTTT. This gives the protein CASSYSGPGQGFLGEKLFF.